These 15 T cell receptor beta chains were all obtained from the same sample, sequenced in a study of CD4 T cells in relation to SARS-CoV-2 and coronaviruses. Their target antigens are unknown. Sequenced by immunoSEQ multiplex PCR; TCRdb stores in-frame clones only, minus some. The sample contains roughly 25,000 clones, roughly 80% of which appear only once. CD4+ T cells from unexposed donors were obtained before the COVID-19 pandemic (2011-2018). After more than eight days of culture, CD4+ T cells were isolated. Sequencing was performed on CD4+ T cells from PBMCs, cultured in vitro. These receptors all come from a human donor in good health.

The genes are TRBV4-3 and TRBJ1-6; D not resolved. The V and J ends lost 5 bases and 7 bases respectively, with 6 bases between them. From germline, CDR1 is LGHNA and CDR2 YSLEER. The CDR3 contains 12 residues. The CDR3 nucleotides read TGCGCCAGCAGCGGTGGGAATTCACCCCTCCACTTT. Translated: CASSGGNSPLHF.

The chain employs TRBV29-1 and TRBJ2-5; no clear D gene. Trimming left V 2 bases short and J 2 bases short, with 12 bases between. Germline loops: CDR1 SQVTM, CDR2 ANQGSEA. The length of the CDR3 is 14 residues. The DNA of the CDR3 is TGCAGCGTTGAACTAGTATCCTCACAAGAGACCCAGTACTTC. It specifies CSVELVSSQETQYF.

The chain recombines TRBV13 with TRBJ2-3, with 11 bases identical to TRBD2. The CDR3 covers 15 residues. CDR1 and CDR2 from the germline V gene are PRHDT and FYEKMQ (reference sequence). The V and J ends lost 5 bases and 7 bases, in that order; junction bases with no gene match: 8. CDR3 bases: TGTGCCAGCAGCCACGGGACTAGCGGAGGTTATACGCAGTATTTT. Translating gives CASSHGTSGGYTQYF.

The chain combines TRBV27 with TRBJ2-1, with TRBD1 identical over 7 bases. The V gene end was trimmed by 6 bases and the J gene end by 0 bases; junction bases not matched to a gene: 11. CDR3 length: 17 residues. The germline CDR1 and CDR2 sequences are MNHEY and SMNVEV (reference sequence). In DNA, the CDR3 is TGTGCCAGCAGGCCTGTGACAGGGTACAGCTCCTACAATGAGCAGTTCTTC. Translated, it gives CASRPVTGYSSYNEQFF.

This chain links TRBV7-2 with TRBJ1-2, with D tentatively TRBD1 (6 bases). Germline V gene data show CDR1 as SGHTA and CDR2 as FQGNSA. CDR3 length equals 13 residues. Trimming took 6 bases from V and 8 from J, leaving 16 bases between them. The CDR3 DNA is TGTGCCAGCAGACCACAGGGAAGCCGGGGCTACACCTTC. Translation: CASRPQGSRGYTF.

The chain employs TRBV12-5 and TRBJ1-2; maybe TRBD1 (5 bases). This CDR3 contains 17 residues. Germline V CDR1 and CDR2: LGHNT, FRNRAP. Trimming took off 0 bases at V and 0 bases at J, with 14 bases between the two ends. CDR3 sequence reads: CASGLVVRTYSNYGYTF. DNA of the CDR3: TGTGCTAGTGGTTTGGTTGTCCGGACATATTCTAACTATGGCTACACCTTC.

This chain links TRBV3-1 (or the pseudogene TRBV3-2) with TRBJ2-5, with TRBD1 matching 8 bases. The CDR3 extends over 16 amino acids. V lost 1 base, J lost 5 bases, and 9 bases stayed unmatched. The germline V gene encodes CDR1 LGHDT and CDR2 YNNKEL (reference sequence). CDR3 DNA sequence: TGTGCCAGCAGCCAAGCCGCGACAGGGGTGGAGGAGACCCAGTACTTC. It specifies CASSQAATGVEETQYF.

The V call is TRBV7-6, the J call TRBJ2-1, with 8 positions matching TRBD2. Looked up from germline, CDR1 is SGHVS and CDR2 is FNYEAQ. This CDR3 has 15 amino acids. Trimming at V came to 2 bases and at J to 7 bases, leaving 7 bases not matched to a gene. The CDR3 sequence: CASSLSAGVWNEQFF. The CDR3 nucleotides are TGTGCCAGCAGCTTATCAGCGGGAGTGTGGAATGAGCAGTTCTTC.

The chain joins TRBV11-3 to TRBJ1-1; D is unclear. V was trimmed by 4 bases and J by 4 bases, leaving 10 bases between them. This CDR3 is built from 13 residues. The V gene's germline CDR1 is SGHNT and CDR2 YENEEA. In nucleotides, the CDR3 is TGTGCCAGCAGCTATCACAGCGGCACTGAAGCTTTCTTT. Translation gives CASSYHSGTEAFF. The full variable domain, with the rest looked up from reference TRBV11-3 and TRBJ1-1, is EAGVVQSPRYKIIEKKQPVAFWCNPISGHNTLYWYLQNLGQGPELLIRYENEEAVDDSQLPKDRFSAERLKGVDSTLKIQPAELGDSAVYLCASSYHSGTEAFFGQGTRLTVV.

The chain is built from TRBV7-2 and TRBJ2-3; 7 bases align to TRBD2. In germline, CDR1 is SGHTA, CDR2 FQGNSA. Unmatched junction bases numbered 8, after V lost 0 bases and J lost 2 bases. The CDR3 is 17 amino acids. The CDR3 region has the DNA TGTGCCAGCAGCTTAGCCTCAGTGGGGGGGAACACAGATACGCAGTATTTT. This encodes CASSLASVGGNTDTQYF.

The chain has TRBV7-9 and TRBJ1-3; D remains unclear. The CDR3 sequence is 16 residues long. Trimming took 2 bases from V and 0 from J, leaving 11 bases between them. Looked up from germline, CDR1 is SEHNR and CDR2 is FQNEAQ (reference sequence). CDR3 DNA sequence: TGTGCCAGCAGCTTAATAGGCAGGAACTCTGGAAACACCATATATTTT. It yields the protein CASSLIGRNSGNTIYF.

V usage is TRBV15 and J usage is TRBJ2-3, with 12 bases that match TRBD2. Losses at the gene ends were 3 bases for V and 7 bases for J; bases not matched to a gene: 8. The CDR3 has 16 amino acids. CDR1 and CDR2 (germline): LNHNV, YYDKDF (reference sequence). CDR3 protein: CATSRGDLAGGNTQYF. DNA of the CDR3: TGTGCCACCAGCAGGGGGGATCTAGCGGGGGGGAATACGCAGTATTTT.

This clone came up once. The chain couples TRBV19 to TRBJ1-3, with unresolved D. The V end lost 2 bases, the J end lost 3 bases, and 2 bases lay between the germline ends. This CDR3 contains 12 residues. CDR1 and CDR2 (germline): LNHDA, SQIVND (reference sequence). CDR3 region: CASSIYGNTIYF. CDR3 DNA: TGTGCCAGTAGTATATATGGAAACACCATATATTTT.

The chain has TRBV11-2 and TRBJ1-2, with D perhaps TRBD1 (5 bases). Per germline, CDR1 SGHAT and CDR2 FQNNGV. V was pared by 1 base and J by 4 bases, with 16 bases between. This CDR3 comprises 16 residues. The DNA of the CDR3 is TGTGCCAGCAGCTTAGGGAGGGACGGGACTCTCTATGGCTACACCTTC. This translates into CASSLGRDGTLYGYTF.

CDR3 bases: TGTGCCAGCAAGGTTTACCCGAGGGTTAACTATGGCTACACCTTC. Protein sequence: CASKVYPRVNYGYTF. The gene calls are TRBV2 and TRBJ1-2, with no clear D. Trimming took off 7 bases at V and 1 base at J, with 16 bases between the two ends. From germline, CDR1 is SNHLY and CDR2 FYNNEI. This CDR3 contains 15 residues.